The rows below give T cell receptor beta chains drawn from one sample of a study of long-term antiretroviral therapy in people with HIV. Generated by immunoSEQ multiplex PCR, the TCRdb table keeps only in-frame clones and is missing some. The repertoire holds about 40,000 clones, with approximately 87% as singletons. The sample consisted of unsorted PBMCs, taken 1.2 years after starting antiretroviral therapy. The receptors derive from a woman aged 45 to 65 with HIV. CDR3s include the opening cysteine and the closing phenylalanine or tryptophan. The D gene is left open where the match is weak. For some rows the clone size is stated as once, few or many, or as a class when expanded; others skip it.

v_call	d_call	j_call	clone_size	cdr3_nt	cdr3_aa
TRBV4-2	-	TRBJ2-3	-	TGTGCCAGCAGCCAAGAGCGGGCGAGCACAGATACGCAGTATTTT	CASSQERASTDTQYF
TRBV7-2	TRBD1	TRBJ1-2	-	TGTGCCAGCAGCTTAGTCGGACAGGGCGACGGCTACACCTTC	CASSLVGQGDGYTF
TRBV5-1	-	TRBJ1-1	-	TGCGCCAGCAGCTTGCTACAGGGCGGGGGGACTGAAGCTTTCTTT	CASSLLQGGGTEAFF
TRBV7-9	TRBD1	TRBJ1-2	-	TGTGCCAGCAGCTACGACAGGGCGGCGGCCTATGGCTACACCTTC	CASSYDRAAAYGYTF
TRBV30	-	TRBJ1-1	-	TGTGCCTGGAGTTCTTTAAGCCCGGGGACCGAAGCTTTCTTT	CAWSSLSPGTEAFF
TRBV7-2	TRBD2	TRBJ2-5	-	TGTGCCAGCAGCACTCAAGCGGGGGCCCCGGAGACCCAGTACTTC	CASSTQAGAPETQYF
TRBV5-6	-	TRBJ2-3	-	TGTGCCAGCAGCTTGTTTGGGGGTAGCACAGATACGCAGTATTTT	CASSLFGGSTDTQYF
TRBV7-3	-	TRBJ1-1	-	TGTGCCAGCAGCTTAACTTTGGCAGGGAAGGTGGAAGCTTTCTTT	CASSLTLAGKVEAFF
TRBV5-8	TRBD1	TRBJ1-1	-	TGTGCCAGCAGCTCAGGGGGTTTTCGAGCTTTCTTT	CASSSGGFRAFF
TRBV19	TRBD2	TRBJ2-3	once	TGTGCCAGTAGCGCCTCTAGCGGGGGGCTGAGCACAGATACGCAGTATTTT	CASSASSGGLSTDTQYF
TRBV11-3	-	TRBJ2-3	-	TGTGCCAGCAGCTCTCGACTGGGAGATACGCAGTATTTT	CASSSRLGDTQYF
TRBV5-6	-	TRBJ1-2	-	TGTGCCAGCAGCTTGGAGGTGCGGGGCCCTAACTATGGCTACACCTTC	CASSLEVRGPNYGYTF
TRBV5-4	TRBD1	TRBJ1-2	-	TGTGCCAGCAGCCCTCGACAGGGGGGCTACACCTTC	CASSPRQGGYTF